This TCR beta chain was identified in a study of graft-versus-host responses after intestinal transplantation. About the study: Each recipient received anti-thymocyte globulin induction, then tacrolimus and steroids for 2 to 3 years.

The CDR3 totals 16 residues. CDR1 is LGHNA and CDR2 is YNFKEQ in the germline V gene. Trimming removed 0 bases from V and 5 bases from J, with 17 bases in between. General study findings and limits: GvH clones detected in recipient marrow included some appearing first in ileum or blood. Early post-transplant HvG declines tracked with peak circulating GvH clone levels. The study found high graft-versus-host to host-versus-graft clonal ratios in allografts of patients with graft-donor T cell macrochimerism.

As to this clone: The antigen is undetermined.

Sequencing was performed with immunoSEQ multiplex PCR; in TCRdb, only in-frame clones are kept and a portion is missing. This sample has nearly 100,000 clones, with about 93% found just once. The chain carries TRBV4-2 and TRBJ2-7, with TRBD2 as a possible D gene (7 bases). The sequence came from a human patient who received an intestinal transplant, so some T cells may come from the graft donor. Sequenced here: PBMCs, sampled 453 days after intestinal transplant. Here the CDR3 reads CASSQDISGGGNEQYF. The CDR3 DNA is TGTGCCAGCAGCCAAGATATTTCGGGGGGCGGAAACGAGCAGTACTTC.